Listed here are 7 T cell receptor beta chains from one sample, sequenced in a study of cytomegalovirus exposure and HLA in healthy donors. Primers: 60 Vbeta forward and 13 Jbeta reverse. The assay was immunoSEQ multiplex PCR, and TCRdb's table has in-frame clones only and misses some. The table records around 180,000 clones, around 73% of them present only once. The sample taken for sequencing was PBMCs. The receptors shown here come from a man in his 60s in good health and CMV-seronegative.

This clone was seen more than once but under ten times. The V and J genes are TRBV15 and TRBJ2-3, with 10 bases fitting TRBD2. This CDR3 comprises 16 residues. Trimming cost V 5 bases and J 2 bases; bases outside gene matches: 7. Germline V CDR1 and CDR2: LNHNV, YYDKDF (reference sequence). CDR3 region: CATSPHLAGVTDTQYF. The CDR3 nucleotides read TGTGCCACCAGCCCCCACCTAGCGGGAGTCACAGATACGCAGTATTTT.

This chain links TRBV28 with TRBJ2-7; weak D call: TRBD2 (7 bases). From germline, CDR1 is MDHEN and CDR2 SYDVKM. The V end was cut by 3 bases, the J end by 4 bases, with 22 bases between. This CDR3 has 17 amino acids. The DNA for the CDR3 is TGTGCCAGCAGTTTTGGGGGGTGGGGGGGCGGCGATTACGAGCAGTACTTC. This translates into CASSFGGWGGGDYEQYF.

The chain recombines TRBV7-9 with TRBJ1-2; 9 positions match TRBD1. The germline CDR1 and CDR2 sequences are SEHNR and FQNEAQ (reference sequence). The CDR3 length is 15 residues. Germline trimming cut 2 bases from V and 7 bases from J; bases unmatched to any gene: 8. CDR3 in DNA: TGTGCCAGCAGCTTACACCCCCGGGACAGGGCTGGCTACACCTTC. Translated: CASSLHPRDRAGYTF.

This clone was observed a few times. This chain connects TRBV25-1 to TRBJ2-7; perhaps TRBD1 as D (6 bases). The germline V and J ends were trimmed by 9 bases and 6 bases, with 18 bases remaining between them. Germline CDR1 is MGHDK and CDR2 is SYGVNS. This CDR3 has 13 amino acids. The CDR3 DNA follows: TGTGCCAGGAAAGTACAGGGAATAGGCGAGCAGTACTTC. This codes for CARKVQGIGEQYF.

The CDR3 is CASSVERGPGGYTF. As DNA, the CDR3 is TGTGCCAGCAGCGTAGAAAGGGGGCCTGGGGGCTACACCTTC. The chain couples TRBV9 to TRBJ1-2; TRBD1 agrees at 7 bases. Germline assignment: CDR1 SGDLS and CDR2 YYNGEE. The V segment lost 0 bases and the J segment 8 bases; nucleotides outside the gene matches: 7. This CDR3 is built from 14 residues.

This chain links TRBV2 with TRBJ2-7; TRBD1 aligns across 7 bases. CDR1 is SNHLY and CDR2 is FYNNEI in the germline V gene. Trimming cost V 2 bases and J 0 bases; bases outside gene matches: 4. This CDR3 has 15 residues. The CDR3 loop is CASSEQGVPSYEQYF. The CDR3 nucleotides read TGTGCCAGCAGTGAACAGGGGGTTCCCTCCTACGAGCAGTACTTC.

This clone showed up just a few times. This chain uses TRBV4-1 with TRBJ2-7, with 8 bases aligning to TRBD1. V gave up 4 bases and J gave up 1 base; unmatched junction bases: 6. The germline CDR1 and CDR2 sequences are MGHRA and YSYEKL. This CDR3 has 15 amino acids. CDR3 residues: CASSPQRTGSYEQYF. The DNA for the CDR3 is TGCGCCAGCAGCCCGCAGCGGACAGGGTCCTACGAGCAGTACTTC.